This T cell receptor (beta chain) comes out of a study of T-cell memory formation after mild COVID-19. Germline CDR1 SGHTA, CDR2 FQGTGA. Trimming removed 6 bases from V and 3 bases from J, with 12 bases in between. This CDR3 spans 14 amino acids. General study results and limits: CD4+ bias marked clones expanding day 15 to 37, unlike balanced contracting clones. Some responding clones appeared in pre-infection memory, suggesting cross-reactive memory joined.

This clonotype is categorized as medium-sized (0.01 to 0.1%). Its antigen is unidentified. Amplification by 5'RACE using constant-segment primers produced TCR alpha and TCR beta cDNA libraries that carried sample barcodes and UMIs. MiXCR was run by TCRdb on the 5' RACE reads, yielding one entry per CDR3 protein. The sample lists under 5,000 distinct CDR3 sequences; around 17% were seen once. The specimen was PBMCs or a T cell subset sorted from them (not recorded which). The sequence derives from an adult who had mild COVID-19 (a few samples of this study predate the infection). Cell type and time point are not known. The chain carries TRBV7-3 and TRBJ1-5; D is undetermined. CDR3 in amino acids: CASSRGLANQPQHF. In DNA form, the CDR3 reads TGTGCCAGCAGTCGAGGGTTAGCCAATCAGCCCCAGCATTTT.